This T cell receptor (beta chain) was captured by sequencing in a study of blood T cell repertoires in COVID-19. CDR3 length equals 13 residues. Germline V lookup: CDR1 MNHEY, CDR2 SMNVEV (reference sequence). The V segment lost 6 bases and the J segment 2 bases; nucleotides outside the gene matches: 3. Measured with immunoSEQ multiplex PCR; TCRdb has only the in-frame clones, and not every one. The sample has 200,000 to 250,000 clones, 75% to 90% seen once. On this clone itself: At the DNA level, this CDR3 is encoded by other sequences in the same sample as well.

V and J are TRBV27 and TRBJ2-7; 8 positions match TRBD1. The sample consisted of peripheral blood. The sequence was obtained from a human donor in a cohort sampled during active COVID-19. The CDR3 loop reads CASSRTGPYEQYF. The CDR3 DNA is TGTGCCAGCAGCAGGACAGGGCCCTACGAGCAGTACTTC.